The 7 T cell receptor beta chains given below trace back to one sample, sequenced in a study of preoperative IRX-2 immunotherapy in early breast cancer (dated by TCRdb to the late 2010s). The sample's treatment or condition label is to be understood as: preoperative locoregional IRX-2 cytokine immunotherapy. The library was built by means of the immunoSEQ multiplex PCR assay. Entries here come from immuneACCESS through TCRdb and include only in-frame sequences with V and J called. Some clones fail to appear in such tables; in the studies checked, an unresolved V gene covers under half of the shortfall, and the cause of the remainder is unknown. Counted in this sample were tens of thousands of clones; 75% to 90% of them appeared once. The ten largest clones take up about 2.7% of the sample. The sample consisted of lymph node tissue, taken from a patient treated with IRX-2 immunotherapy. These receptor sequences come from a human donor with breast cancer.

This clone showed up just once. The chain carries TRBV6-8 and TRBJ2-1; 10 bases match TRBD2. This CDR3 is 16 amino acids long. Germline V gives CDR1 MNHGY, CDR2 SAAAGT. Trimming removed 4 bases from V and 6 bases from J; junction bases left unmatched: 9. As DNA, the CDR3 is TGTGCCAGCAGTTGGACCGGGACTAGCGTTGGCAATGAGCAGTTCTTC. It yields the protein CASSWTGTSVGNEQFF.

The chain couples TRBV6-7 to TRBJ2-7, with D maybe TRBD1 (5 bases). TRBV6-7 is marked as an open reading frame, function uncertain. This CDR3 has 18 residues. V was cut by 0 bases and J by 4 bases, with 22 bases left in between. This CDR3 is CASSYSYQTGSNQYEQYF. The CDR3 DNA reads TGTGCCAGCAGTTACTCCTACCAAACAGGCTCCAACCAGTACGAGCAGTACTTC.

The chain uses TRBV5-1 and TRBJ2-2; D is uncertain. The CDR3 consists of 14 residues. The V gene's germline CDR1 is SGHRS and CDR2 YFSETQ. V was pared by 2 bases and J by 3 bases, with 8 bases between. CDR3 nucleotide sequence: TGCGCCAGCAGCTTAGGTAGCTACACCGGGGAGCTGTTTTTT. Its protein product is CASSLGSYTGELFF.

This chain uses TRBV7-7 with TRBJ2-1, with TRBD2 matching 11 bases. This CDR3 comprises 16 residues. V trimming: 2 bases; J trimming: 6 bases; junction bases outside the gene matches: 6. CDR1 and CDR2 (germline): SSHAT, FNYEAQ (reference sequence). The CDR3, as DNA: TGTGCCAGCAGCTTAATCGCTAGCGGGGGGATCAATGAGCAGTTCTTC. Encoded protein: CASSLIASGGINEQFF. Looking up the rest from reference TRBV7-7 and TRBJ2-1 gives the full variable domain: GAGVSQSPRYKVTKRGQDVTLRCDPISSHATLYWYQQALGQGPEFLTYFNYEAQPDKSGLPSDRFSAERPEGSISTLTIQRTEQRDSAMYRCASSLIASGGINEQFFGPGTRLTVL.

The rearrangement joins TRBV11-3 to TRBJ2-1; perhaps TRBD2 as D (6 bases). CDR3 size: 16 residues. Germline V lookup: CDR1 SGHNT, CDR2 YENEEA. The V end was cut by 5 bases, the J end by 5 bases, with 19 bases between. For the CDR3, the DNA is TGTGCCAGCAGCCCGATAGAGCGGGCCTTAAACAATGAGCAGTTCTTC. Protein sequence: CASSPIERALNNEQFF.

This sequence joins TRBV28 and TRBJ2-7; D may match TRBD1 or TRBD2 (6 bases each). Germline V lookup: CDR1 MDHEN, CDR2 SYDVKM. Between the trimmed V and J ends, which lost 3 bases and 4 bases, there was a span of 22 bases. The CDR3 is made up of 17 amino acids. The CDR3 DNA reads TGTGCCAGCAGTTTGGGGGGTGGCACAGGGTTAGTATACGAGCAGTACTTC. The encoded protein is CASSLGGGTGLVYEQYF.

The rearrangement links TRBV28 to TRBJ1-2; D gene uncertain. CDR3 length: 14 residues. The V gene lost 6 bases and the J gene lost 2 bases, with 13 bases spanning the gap. CDR1 is MDHEN, CDR2 SYDVKM, per germline. For the CDR3, the DNA is TGTGCCAGCAGGGCCCCCGGACTCAACTATGGCTACACCTTC. It translates to CASRAPGLNYGYTF.